This TCR beta chain came from a study of blood T cell repertoires in COVID-19. Looking at the study overall: Sites in the United States, Italy and Spain provided acute and convalescent COVID-19 samples.

Germline-derived CDR1 and CDR2 are SGHTA and FQGTGA. Trimming removed 4 bases from V and 0 bases from J, with 11 bases in between. This CDR3 has 15 amino acids. Authors' methods: Using reference gene primer amplification, nucleated cell counts were estimated. This table comes from immunoSEQ multiplex PCR, and its TCRdb copy is limited to in-frame clones, with some not included. The DNA gave D and trimming, while V, J and clone size come from that table. The sample holds roughly 290,000 clones, 90% seen once. Recruited during active infection, patients (from Seattle) were subsequently followed longitudinally.

The receptor comes from a woman aged 25-40 years with COVID-19, enrolled during active disease. This chain joins TRBV7-3 and TRBJ2-3, with D tentatively TRBD2 (7 bases). Sequencing was carried out using peripheral blood. Here the CDR3 reads CASSWPGGSTDTQYF. CDR3 sequence (DNA): TGTGCCAGCAGCTGGCCGGGGGGCAGCACAGATACGCAGTATTTT.